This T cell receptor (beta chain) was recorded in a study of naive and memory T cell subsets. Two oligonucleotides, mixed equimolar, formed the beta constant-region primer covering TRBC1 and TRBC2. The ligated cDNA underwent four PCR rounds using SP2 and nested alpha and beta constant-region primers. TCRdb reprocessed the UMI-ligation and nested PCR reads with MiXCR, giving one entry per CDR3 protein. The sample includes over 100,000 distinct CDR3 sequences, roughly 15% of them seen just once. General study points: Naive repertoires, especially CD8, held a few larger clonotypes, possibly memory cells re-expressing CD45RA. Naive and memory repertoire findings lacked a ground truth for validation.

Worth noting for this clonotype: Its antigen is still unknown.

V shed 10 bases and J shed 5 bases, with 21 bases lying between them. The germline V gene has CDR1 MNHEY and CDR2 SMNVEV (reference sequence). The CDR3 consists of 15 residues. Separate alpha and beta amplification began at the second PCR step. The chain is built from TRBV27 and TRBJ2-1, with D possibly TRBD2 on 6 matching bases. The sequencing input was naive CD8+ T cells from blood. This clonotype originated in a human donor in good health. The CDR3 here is CATTTPVGGDNEQFF. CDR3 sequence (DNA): TGTGCCACCACCACTCCCGTTGGCGGGGACAATGAGCAGTTCTTC.